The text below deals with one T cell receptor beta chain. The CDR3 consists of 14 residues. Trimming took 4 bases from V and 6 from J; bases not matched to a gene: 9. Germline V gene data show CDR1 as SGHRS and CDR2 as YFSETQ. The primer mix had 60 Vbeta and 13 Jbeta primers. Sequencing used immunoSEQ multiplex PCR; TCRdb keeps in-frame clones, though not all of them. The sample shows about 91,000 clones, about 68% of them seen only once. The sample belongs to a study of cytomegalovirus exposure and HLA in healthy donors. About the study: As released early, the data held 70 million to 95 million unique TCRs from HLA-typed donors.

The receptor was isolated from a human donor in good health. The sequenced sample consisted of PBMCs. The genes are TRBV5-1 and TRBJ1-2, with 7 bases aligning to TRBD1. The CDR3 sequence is CASSPGQDLDGYTF. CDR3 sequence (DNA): TGCGCCAGCAGCCCTGGACAGGATTTAGATGGCTACACCTTC.